This T cell receptor (beta chain) was captured by sequencing in a study of cytomegalovirus exposure and HLA in healthy donors. On the study more broadly: The study placed over 65% of its approximately 380 genotyped donors in the Caucasian-associated ancestry cluster. Study results and limitations: With DRB1 most and HLA-C fewest, TCR association rates differed between HLA loci in a later analysis.

The PCR employed 60 Vbeta primers together with 13 Jbeta primers. The assay was immunoSEQ multiplex PCR, and TCRdb's table has in-frame clones only and misses some. The table shows 90,000 to 100,000 clones, with 78% occurring only once. The CDR3 runs 14 residues. V gave up 3 bases and J gave up 1 base, with 9 bases separating them. Germline V gene data show CDR1 as LNHNV and CDR2 as YYDKDF (reference sequence). As to this clone: The target antigen is unknown.

This clonotype was sampled from an older woman in good health and CMV-seronegative. The sequenced sample was PBMCs. This chain uses TRBV15 with TRBJ1-1; TRBD1 might be the D (6 bases). The CDR3 spells CATSRRGTNTEAFF. The CDR3 nucleotides are TGTGCCACCAGCAGGAGGGGGACGAACACTGAAGCTTTCTTT.